What follows are 22 T cell receptor beta chains derived from one specimen sequenced in a study of OX40 agonist ivuxolimab in advanced cancers. Data came from immunoSEQ multiplex PCR; TCRdb stores just in-frame clones and leaves some out. The sample lists tens of thousands of clones, roughly 80% occurring once. The sequencing here drew on CD4+ or CD8+ T cells sorted from blood, taken in a trial of the OX40 agonist ivuxolimab. These receptors were taken from an adult with an advanced solid tumor such as melanoma, head and neck, liver or kidney cancer.

This clone has a single count. CDR3 protein: CASSLAVRAITTDTQYF. The CDR3 DNA is TGCGCCAGCAGCTTGGCCGTTAGGGCCATAACCACAGATACGCAGTATTTT. The chain carries TRBV5-1 and TRBJ2-3, with no clear D. The CDR3 consists of 17 residues. CDR1 is SGHRS and CDR2 is YFSETQ in the germline V gene. Between the trimmed V and J ends, which lost 0 bases and 2 bases, there was a span of 16 bases.

The rearrangement uses TRBV28 and TRBJ1-1; 9 bases align to TRBD1. Germline lookup yields CDR1 MDHEN and CDR2 SYDVKM. The V gene end was trimmed by 5 bases and the J gene end by 5 bases; junction bases not matched to a gene: 9. The CDR3 is 15 residues long. The CDR3 DNA is TGTGCCAGCAGTCAACCACAGGGGGCGAGGACTGAAGCTTTCTTT. Protein sequence: CASSQPQGARTEAFF.

In this sample, this clone turned up once. The chain links TRBV2 to TRBJ2-5; weak D call: TRBD2 (5 bases). CDR3 length: 15 amino acids. From germline, CDR1 is SNHLY and CDR2 FYNNEI. V lost 4 bases, J lost 0 bases, and 12 bases lay in between. The CDR3 reads CASSGRDSYQETQYF. The CDR3, as DNA: TGTGCCAGCAGTGGTCGGGATAGCTACCAAGAGACCCAGTACTTC.

The chain joins TRBV5-8 to TRBJ2-3, with 13 positions matching TRBD2. The V gene end was trimmed by 2 bases and the J gene end by 1 base; junction bases not matched to a gene: 7. Looked up from germline, CDR1 is SGHTS and CDR2 is YDEGEE. There are 18 residues in the CDR3. The CDR3 DNA sequence: TGTGCCAGCAGCTTCTCGGGAGGGACTAGCGGGGGCACAGATACGCAGTATTTT. Amino acid sequence: CASSFSGGTSGGTDTQYF.

V and J are TRBV7-2 and TRBJ2-7; D possibly corresponds to TRBD2 (6 bases). The CDR3 has 14 amino acids. Trimming shortened V by 5 bases and J by 4 bases, and 15 bases separated the two germline ends. In germline, CDR1 is SGHTA, CDR2 FQGNSA. CDR3 coding DNA: TGTGCCAGCAGCGTCCGGGAGCGGCGGTACGAGCAGTACTTC. It specifies CASSVRERRYEQYF.

The J gene is TRBJ1-1, the V gene TRBV5-1; TRBD1 agrees at 8 bases. The junction had 7 bases not matched to a gene; V was cut back by 0 bases and J by 6 bases. This CDR3 has 15 residues. Germline V gives CDR1 SGHRS, CDR2 YFSETQ. CDR3 region: CASSLGRTGRPEAFF. Here the CDR3 DNA reads TGCGCCAGCAGCTTGGGCCGGACAGGGAGGCCTGAAGCTTTCTTT.

The rearrangement links TRBV7-9 to TRBJ1-3, with 7 bases lining up with TRBD1. Germline V gene lookup returns CDR1 SEHNR and CDR2 FQNEAQ (reference sequence). CDR3 size: 16 residues. Trimming removed 3 bases from V and 0 bases from J; junction bases left unmatched: 5. The chain's CDR3 is CASSFGEGASGNTIYF. The DNA for the CDR3 is TGTGCCAGCAGCTTTGGAGAGGGGGCCTCTGGAAACACCATATATTTT.

The J gene is TRBJ1-2, the V gene TRBV5-1; no reliable D call. This CDR3 spans 13 amino acids. CDR1 and CDR2 (germline): SGHRS, YFSETQ. Between the trimmed V and J ends, which lost 1 base and 4 bases, there was a span of 8 bases. The CDR3 loop is CASSLTDFYGYTF. The CDR3 DNA reads as TGCGCCAGCAGCTTGACAGACTTCTATGGCTACACCTTC.

The chain employs TRBV4-2 and TRBJ2-7; 12 nucleotides line up with TRBD2. Germline assignment: CDR1 LGHNA and CDR2 YNFKEQ. The V segment lost 3 bases and the J segment 0 bases; nucleotides outside the gene matches: 6. There are 17 residues in the CDR3. The CDR3 sequence: CASSQDGLAGTSYEQYF. DNA of the CDR3: TGTGCCAGCAGCCAGGACGGACTAGCGGGGACCTCCTACGAGCAGTACTTC.

The chain has TRBV29-1 and TRBJ1-2; D is undetermined. With 4 bases removed from V and 4 bases from J, the gap between germline ends came to 7 bases. CDR1 and CDR2 from the germline V gene are SQVTM and ANQGSEA. The CDR3 length is 11 residues. This chain's CDR3 is CSVVQTYGYTF. The CDR3 nucleotides read TGCAGCGTTGTACAGACCTATGGCTACACCTTC.

The chain employs TRBV6-6 and TRBJ2-2; D remains unclear. Germline loops: CDR1 MNHNY, CDR2 SVGAGI (reference sequence). V lost 6 bases to trimming and J lost 6 bases, with 11 bases between them. The CDR3 runs to 13 residues. The chain's CDR3 is CASSQASAGELFF. DNA of the CDR3: TGTGCCAGCAGCCAGGCCTCGGCCGGGGAGCTGTTTTTT.

The chain employs TRBV5-5 and TRBJ1-5; D unresolved. The CDR3 sequence is 13 residues long. With 7 bases removed from V and 0 bases from J, the gap between germline ends came to 8 bases. Germline CDR1 is SGHKS and CDR2 is YYEKEE (reference sequence). In nucleotides, the CDR3 is TGTGCCAGCTCCTACGATAGCAATCAGCCCCAGCATTTT. It codes for CASSYDSNQPQHF.

The chain links TRBV2 to TRBJ2-3, with a tentative D call TRBD2 (5 bases). The CDR3 has 16 residues. Germline V lookup: CDR1 SNHLY, CDR2 FYNNEI. The V end lost 1 base, the J end lost 2 bases, and 13 bases lay between the germline ends. The DNA for the CDR3 is TGTGCCAGCAGTGAAGGACTACCGCAGTCCACAGATACGCAGTATTTT. Translating it yields CASSEGLPQSTDTQYF.

This chain links TRBV18 with TRBJ1-1, with D hard to call. The CDR3 runs 15 residues. The germline V and J ends were trimmed by 3 bases and 1 base, with 12 bases remaining between them. CDR1 and CDR2 (germline): KGHSH, LQKENI. This CDR3 is CASSPRGGANTEAFF. The CDR3 region has the DNA TGTGCCAGCTCACCTCGGGGAGGCGCGAACACTGAAGCTTTCTTT.

This clone appeared a few times. The gene calls are TRBV14 and TRBJ2-3, with TRBD2 matching 8 bases. This CDR3 has 15 residues. Germline assignment: CDR1 SGHDN and CDR2 FVKESK. J gave up 2 bases and V 2 bases, and 3 bases lay outside the gene matches. For the CDR3, the DNA is TGTGCCAGCAGCCAACAACTAGCGGCCACAGATACGCAGTATTTT. It yields the protein CASSQQLAATDTQYF.

The V and J genes are TRBV4-3 and TRBJ1-1; D perhaps matches TRBD1 (5 bases). CDR3 length equals 14 residues. Per germline, CDR1 LGHNA and CDR2 YSLEER. V dropped 1 base and J dropped 1 base, with 7 bases sitting between them. The CDR3: CASSQGQKNTEAFF. In DNA form, the CDR3 reads TGCGCCAGCAGCCAAGGACAGAAGAACACTGAAGCTTTCTTT.

The rearrangement joins TRBV10-3 to TRBJ2-3, with 9 positions matching TRBD2. V shed 4 bases, J shed 4 bases, and the junction held 6 bases outside the gene matches. The CDR3 consists of 15 residues. CDR1 ENHRY and CDR2 SYGVKD come from the germline V gene. DNA for the CDR3: TGTGCCATCAGTGGGTTGCGGGGGGGCCCAGATACGCAGTATTTT. Its protein product is CAISGLRGGPDTQYF.

In DNA form, the CDR3 reads TGTGCCAGCAGCCCGACCCCGGTGACAGGGATTCCCCTCCACTTT. Translated, it gives CASSPTPVTGIPLHF. The chain employs TRBV5-4 and TRBJ1-6; 7 nucleotides match TRBD1. Germline trimming cut 4 bases from V and 13 bases from J; bases unmatched to any gene: 14. This CDR3 is built from 15 residues. Germline lookup yields CDR1 SGHNT and CDR2 YYREEE (reference sequence).

This clone turned up a few times. V usage is TRBV28 and J usage is TRBJ2-1, with D perhaps matching TRBD2 (7 bases). The CDR3 consists of 17 residues. The germline V gene has CDR1 MDHEN and CDR2 SYDVKM. Trimming stripped 2 bases from V and 1 base from J, with 15 bases between. The CDR3 DNA is TGTGCCAGCAGTTTAGGGCGCGGGGGCCCATCCTACAATGAGCAGTTCTTC. Protein: CASSLGRGGPSYNEQFF.

This chain links TRBV25-1 with TRBJ1-3; tentatively, D is TRBD1 (6 bases). CDR3 length: 17 residues. Trimming removed 3 bases from V and 0 bases from J, with 15 bases in between. The germline gives CDR1 MGHDK, CDR2 SYGVNS. The CDR3 here is CASSEGGTSFSGNTIYF. In DNA form, the CDR3 reads TGTGCCAGCAGTGAGGGGGGGACATCTTTCTCTGGAAACACCATATATTTT.

In its sample, this clone was seen a few times. J is TRBJ2-1 and V is TRBV5-1; D is ambiguous. This CDR3 has 14 residues. Trimming removed 1 base at V and 4 bases at J, with 9 bases between. Germline values: CDR1 SGHRS, CDR2 YFSETQ. CDR3 in DNA: TGCGCCAGCAGCTTGTACAGCAGATACAATGAGCAGTTCTTC. This codes for CASSLYSRYNEQFF.

The genes are TRBV7-6 and TRBJ2-3; tentatively, D is TRBD1 or TRBD2 (6 bases each). The germline gives CDR1 SGHVS, CDR2 FNYEAQ. Trimming stripped 1 base from V and 6 bases from J, with 14 bases between. The CDR3 consists of 15 residues. CDR3 amino acids: CASSLGGPGADTQYF. CDR3 sequence (DNA): TGTGCCAGCAGCTTAGGAGGCCCGGGGGCCGATACGCAGTATTTT.